Shown below are 31 T cell receptor beta chains from a single sample sequenced in a study of T cells in Graves' hyperthyroidism and ophthalmopathy. TCR beta CDR3 regions were amplified from RNA. The TCR CDR3 first-round RT-PCR relied on the HTBI primer set. Each CDR3 protein gets one entry after TCRdb re-called the multiplex PCR reads with MiXCR. Counted here are about 720,000 distinct CDR3 sequences, 18% occurring once; the ten biggest clones make up 15% to 20%. Sequenced input: blood. The receptor source for this set is a woman aged 50 to 65 with Graves' hyperthyroidism that later progressed to Graves' ophthalmopathy.

This clonotype was observed a handful of times. The chain has TRBV5-1 and TRBJ1-4; no clear D. Germline V gives CDR1 SGHRS, CDR2 YFSETQ. This CDR3 is built from 14 residues. V lost 3 bases and J 2 bases, leaving 8 bases between the germline ends. CDR3 DNA: TGCGCCAGCAGCTCCAGATCTACTAATGAAAAACTGTTTTTT. It specifies CASSSRSTNEKLFF.

V gene TRBV12-3 or TRBV12-4 combines with J gene TRBJ1-5, with D perhaps TRBD1 (6 bases). V dropped 4 bases and J dropped 2 bases, with 12 bases sitting between them. This CDR3 is 15 amino acids long. This chain's CDR3 is CASSSRGWGNQPQHF. DNA of the CDR3: TGTGCCAGCAGTTCGAGGGGGTGGGGCAATCAGCCCCAGCATTTT.

This clonotype has at least ten counts. The chain combines TRBV6-1 with TRBJ2-5, with D possibly matching TRBD1 (6 bases). Looked up from germline, CDR1 is MNHNS and CDR2 is SASEGT. The CDR3 runs 15 residues. V gave up 1 base and J gave up 7 bases, with 16 bases separating them. CDR3 DNA: TGTGCCAGCAGTGAAGGACAGGTGATGATAGGGACCCAGTACTTC. Encoded protein: CASSEGQVMIGTQYF.

This sequence joins TRBV6-1 and TRBJ1-2; 7 nucleotides agree with TRBD1. CDR1 is MNHNS, CDR2 SASEGT, per germline. The CDR3 has 13 amino acids. V trimming: 7 bases; J trimming: 1 base; junction bases outside the gene matches: 3. CDR3 sequence: CASIQGVNYGYTF. The CDR3 region has the DNA TGTGCCAGCATTCAGGGGGTTAACTATGGCTACACCTTC.

The chain recombines TRBV10-1 with TRBJ1-1; 8 bases line up with TRBD1. Trimming at V came to 6 bases and at J to 5 bases, leaving 11 bases not matched to a gene. This CDR3 spans 15 amino acids. The germline V gene encodes CDR1 WNHNN and CDR2 SYGVQD (reference sequence). The CDR3 here is CASSRSRQGLTEAFF. The DNA for the CDR3 is TGCGCCAGCAGCCGTAGTAGACAGGGGTTGACTGAAGCTTTCTTT.

The gene calls are TRBV15 and TRBJ1-2; TRBD1 agrees at 9 bases. V shed 3 bases and J 6 bases; nucleotides not matched to a gene: 2. The length of the CDR3 is 13 residues. Germline CDR1 and CDR2: LNHNV and YYDKDF (reference sequence). CDR3 nucleotide sequence: TGTGCCACCAGCAGCTGGACAGGGGATGGCTACACCTTC. The encoded protein is CATSSWTGDGYTF.

V gene TRBV7-3 combines with J gene TRBJ2-1; 9 bases are shared with TRBD1. The ends lost 1 base at V and 4 bases at J; junction bases unmatched: 5. The CDR3 runs 16 residues. Germline CDR1 reads SGHTA; CDR2 reads FQGTGA. Here the CDR3 reads CASSLNRGRSYNEQFF. CDR3 DNA: TGTGCCAGCAGCTTAAACAGGGGGCGAAGTTACAATGAGCAGTTCTTC.

Ten or more counts support this clonotype. This chain uses TRBV30 with TRBJ1-2; D not certain. The CDR3 spans 14 residues. Germline CDR1 GTSNPN, CDR2 SVGIG (reference sequence). Deletions cut 0 bases from V and 4 bases from J, with 12 bases between. The CDR3 is CAWSVLRVGYGYTF. The CDR3 bases are TGTGCCTGGAGTGTATTGAGGGTCGGCTATGGCTACACCTTC.

This clonotype showed up many times. J is TRBJ2-5 and V is TRBV11-2; D unresolved. The V gene lost 5 bases and the J gene lost 5 bases, with 9 bases spanning the gap. The CDR3 contains 12 residues. CDR1 is SGHAT, CDR2 FQNNGV, per germline. The CDR3 nucleotides are TGTGCCAGCAGCCCGGTTAGGGAGACCCAGTACTTC. It yields the protein CASSPVRETQYF. Complete variable domain (other parts from reference TRBV11-2 and TRBJ2-5): EAGVAQSPRYKIIEKRQSVAFWCNPISGHATLYWYQQILGQGPKLLIQFQNNGVVDDSQLPKDRFSAERLKGVDSTLKIQPAKLEDSAVYLCASSPVRETQYFGPGTRLLVL.

The V call is TRBV4-1, the J call TRBJ1-1; tentatively, D is TRBD1 (6 bases). V was pared by 4 bases and J by 4 bases, with 16 bases between. Germline CDR1 MGHRA, CDR2 YSYEKL. The CDR3 runs 15 residues. The CDR3 is CASSPPGGFGTEAFF. In DNA form, the CDR3 reads TGCGCCAGCAGCCCCCCTGGGGGCTTCGGCACTGAAGCTTTCTTT.

This clonotype has ten or more counts. The chain carries TRBV27 and TRBJ2-5, with D possibly TRBD2 on 6 matching bases. V was shortened by 2 bases and J by 0 bases, with 10 bases between the two germline ends. Germline assignment: CDR1 MNHEY and CDR2 SMNVEV (reference sequence). This CDR3 contains 15 residues. CDR3 sequence reads: CASSLGGAYQETQYF. The CDR3 coding sequence is TGTGCCAGCAGTTTAGGCGGGGCCTACCAAGAGACCCAGTACTTC.

The genes are TRBV11-2 and TRBJ2-5; 12 nucleotides line up with TRBD2. CDR1 is SGHAT and CDR2 is FQNNGV in the germline V gene. CDR3 length: 17 amino acids. Trimming cost V 0 bases and J 2 bases; bases outside gene matches: 4. The CDR3 reads CASSLDHGTSGQETQYF. The CDR3, as DNA: TGTGCCAGCAGCTTAGATCACGGGACTAGCGGGCAAGAGACCCAGTACTTC.

This clonotype was counted between two and nine times. The chain carries TRBV27 and TRBJ1-5, with 8 bases matching TRBD1. This CDR3 contains 13 residues. Looked up from germline, CDR1 is MNHEY and CDR2 is SMNVEV (reference sequence). J was trimmed by 7 bases and V by 6 bases; bases with no gene match: 5. The CDR3 loop reads CASREQGGQPQHF. The CDR3 nucleotides read TGTGCCAGCAGAGAACAGGGGGGACAGCCCCAGCATTTT.

This clonotype has only one observation. The chain couples TRBV20-1 to TRBJ2-5, with 9 bases aligning to TRBD2. Germline CDR1 DFQATT, CDR2 SNEGSKA (reference sequence). Germline trimming cut 4 bases from V and 6 bases from J; bases unmatched to any gene: 9. This CDR3 is 14 amino acids long. The CDR3, as DNA: TGCAGTGCTAACATAGCGGGGGAGGGGAAGACCCAGTACTTC. This gives the protein CSANIAGEGKTQYF.

This clonotype was counted a few times. The rearrangement links TRBV10-3 to TRBJ1-5, with 8 bases matching TRBD1. With 8 bases clipped from V and 4 bases from J, the junction kept 1 base outside the gene matches. This CDR3 is built from 12 residues. CDR1 is ENHRY, CDR2 SYGVKD, per germline. The CDR3 nucleotides read TGTGCCATCGGACAGGGTAATCAGCCCCAGCATTTT. It yields the protein CAIGQGNQPQHF.

This clonotype appeared many times. The rearrangement joins TRBV30 to TRBJ1-5; no clear D. Germline V gene data show CDR1 as GTSNPN and CDR2 as SVGIG (reference sequence). This CDR3 spans 13 amino acids. The V and J ends lost 0 bases and 0 bases respectively, with 3 bases between them. The CDR3: CAWSVSSNQPQHF. The CDR3 coding sequence is TGTGCCTGGAGTGTAAGTAGCAATCAGCCCCAGCATTTT.

This chain connects TRBV4-1 to TRBJ2-5; 7 bases are shared with TRBD2. The germline V gene encodes CDR1 MGHRA and CDR2 YSYEKL. The V segment lost 0 bases and the J segment 5 bases; nucleotides outside the gene matches: 6. CDR3 size: 15 residues. CDR3 in DNA: TGCGCCAGCAGCCAAGATGGGAGGGGTCAGGAGACCCAGTACTTC. This encodes CASSQDGRGQETQYF.

The chain couples TRBV19 to TRBJ2-1, with 7 bases that match TRBD1. This CDR3 is built from 15 residues. Germline lookup yields CDR1 LNHDA and CDR2 SQIVND (reference sequence). Losses at the gene ends were 7 bases for V and 2 bases for J; bases not matched to a gene: 8. For the CDR3, the DNA is TGTGCCAGTAAAATCGGGACAGCCACCTACAATGAGCAGTTCTTC. Translating it yields CASKIGTATYNEQFF.

This clonotype appeared many times. V and J are TRBV2 and TRBJ1-6; no definite D call. The CDR3 extends over 15 amino acids. Trimming took 3 bases from V and 4 from J, leaving 10 bases between them. Germline-derived CDR1 and CDR2 are SNHLY and FYNNEI. As DNA, the CDR3 is TGTGCCAGCAGTGAGCGCAGCGGATATAATTCACCCCTCCACTTT. Residues: CASSERSGYNSPLHF.

This clonotype was observed many times. The V call is TRBV20-1, the J call TRBJ2-5, with 10 bases that match TRBD1. The CDR3 runs 15 residues. With V trimmed by 2 bases and J by 6 bases, 9 bases remained unmatched. The V gene's germline CDR1 is DFQATT and CDR2 SNEGSKA (reference sequence). DNA of the CDR3: TGCAGTGCTAGATACCCCGGACAGGGGGGAAAGACCCAGTACTTC. Protein sequence: CSARYPGQGGKTQYF.

The chain is built from TRBV6-1 and TRBJ2-7; a possible D gene is TRBD2 (6 bases). The V gene lost 5 bases and the J gene lost 6 bases, with 17 bases spanning the gap. Germline CDR1 is MNHNS and CDR2 is SASEGT. CDR3 length: 14 residues. The chain's CDR3 is CASSPPGAGSEQYF. DNA of the CDR3: TGTGCCAGCAGTCCCCCCGGCGCGGGAAGCGAGCAGTACTTC.

The chain uses TRBV7-2 and TRBJ2-7, with 15 bases that match TRBD2. Germline CDR1 and CDR2: SGHTA and FQGNSA. V shed 4 bases and J 7 bases; nucleotides not matched to a gene: 14. CDR3 length equals 18 residues. CDR3 residues: CASSSQKGLAGGPGEQYF. The CDR3 DNA is TGTGCCAGCAGCTCACAGAAGGGACTAGCGGGAGGTCCGGGGGAGCAGTACTTC.

The chain couples TRBV5-1 to TRBJ1-4; D remains ambiguous. V lost 0 bases and J lost 6, with 12 bases in between. Germline assignment: CDR1 SGHRS and CDR2 YFSETQ. CDR3 length equals 15 residues. The CDR3 nucleotides are TGCGCCAGCAGCTTGGCCCGCACAGCAGATGAAAAACTGTTTTTT. Its translation is CASSLARTADEKLFF. The full variable domain, in which reference TRBV5-1 and TRBJ1-4 provide the parts outside the CDR3, is KAGVTQTPRYLIKTRGQQVTLSCSPISGHRSVSWYQQTPGQGLQFLFEYFSETQRNKGNFPGRFSGRQFSNSRSEMNVSTLELGDSALYLCASSLARTADEKLFFGSGTQLSVL.

This chain uses TRBV19 with TRBJ1-2; the match to TRBD1 covers 9 bases. Germline CDR1 is LNHDA and CDR2 is SQIVND (reference sequence). Trimming took 1 base from V and 5 from J; bases not matched to a gene: 8. The CDR3 has 16 amino acids. As DNA, the CDR3 is TGTGCCAGTAGTATAGGCCGCGGGACAGGGATATATGGCTACACCTTC. The encoded protein is CASSIGRGTGIYGYTF.

The chain carries TRBV20-1 and TRBJ2-6, with D possibly called TRBD1 or TRBD2 (6 bases each). Germline CDR1 DFQATT, CDR2 SNEGSKA (reference sequence). Deletions cut 3 bases from V and 3 bases from J, with 12 bases between. The CDR3 extends over 15 amino acids. CDR3 sequence: CSARQRGVGANVLTF. The CDR3, as DNA: TGCAGTGCTAGGCAGAGGGGGGTTGGGGCCAACGTCCTGACTTTC.

This clonotype was detected a few times. This rearrangement joins TRBV6-1 to TRBJ1-2; D is possibly TRBD1 (6 bases). V gave up 8 bases and J gave up 3 bases, with 13 bases separating them. The CDR3 is 13 residues long. Germline values: CDR1 MNHNS, CDR2 SASEGT. DNA of the CDR3: TGTGCCAGCGTCGGAAGGGGGGACTATGGCTACACCTTC. As protein: CASVGRGDYGYTF.

The chain is built from TRBV6-1 and TRBJ1-2; no reliable D call. The germline V gene has CDR1 MNHNS and CDR2 SASEGT. Trimming removed 11 bases from V and 2 bases from J, with 15 bases in between. There are 13 residues in the CDR3. DNA for the CDR3: TGTGCCTCCGGGCGTTCAAAGAACTATGGCTACACCTTC. Protein sequence: CASGRSKNYGYTF.

Many counts were recorded for this clonotype. The chain employs TRBV27 and TRBJ1-1; D is perhaps TRBD1 (5 bases). Germline values: CDR1 MNHEY, CDR2 SMNVEV (reference sequence). This CDR3 is built from 17 residues. V was shortened by 4 bases and J by 1 base, with 19 bases between the two germline ends. This CDR3 is CASSSEQVKVKNTEAFF. Written as DNA, the CDR3 is TGTGCCAGCAGTTCCGAACAGGTGAAGGTGAAGAACACTGAAGCTTTCTTT.

V usage is TRBV11-1 and J usage is TRBJ1-1; 9 bases agree with TRBD1. CDR3 size: 13 residues. The germline gives CDR1 SGHAT, CDR2 FQDESV (reference sequence). Germline trimming cut 5 bases from V and 6 bases from J; bases unmatched to any gene: 4. This CDR3 reads CASSTRQGAEAFF. As DNA, the CDR3 is TGTGCCAGCAGCACCCGACAGGGGGCTGAAGCTTTCTTT.

This clonotype was counted ten times or more. The chain carries TRBV6-1 and TRBJ2-7; D is possibly TRBD2 (6 bases). CDR1 MNHNS and CDR2 SASEGT come from the germline V gene. Trimming pared 6 bases from V and 6 bases from J, leaving 12 bases between. The CDR3 totals 12 residues. Here the CDR3 reads CASRDGAGEQYF. The CDR3 DNA follows: TGTGCCAGCAGGGACGGAGCGGGCGAGCAGTACTTC.

The V gene is TRBV10-3, the J gene TRBJ2-3, with 11 bases aligning to TRBD1. Germline assignment: CDR1 ENHRY and CDR2 SYGVKD. The CDR3 is 16 amino acids. Germline trimming cut 8 bases from V and 3 bases from J; bases unmatched to any gene: 10. For the CDR3, the DNA is TGTGCCATCGGTGGGACCGGGACAGGGGGAACAGATACGCAGTATTTT. Protein sequence: CAIGGTGTGGTDTQYF.